This T cell receptor beta chain emerged from a study of blood T cell repertoires in COVID-19. Study in general: The United States, Italy and Spain supplied acute and convalescent COVID-19 samples. From T cells, B-cell-depleted T cells, or PBMCs came the material, which was cDNA or gDNA.

The CDR3 consists of 15 residues. Germline CDR1 reads SGHDT; CDR2 reads YYEEEE. Germline trimming cut 4 bases from V and 4 bases from J; bases unmatched to any gene: 5. Per the original data handling: Amplified reference gene primers provided the basis for estimating nucleated cell counts. Profiling relied on immunoSEQ multiplex PCR, and the TCRdb table lists in-frame clones only, not all of them. Clonal size and the V and J genes are those of that table, whereas D and trimming came from the DNA. The data show roughly 120,000 clones, over 65% seen once. This TCR was recovered from a man aged 25-40 years with acute or convalescent COVID-19. V usage is TRBV5-6 and J usage is TRBJ2-3, with 11 bases fitting TRBD2. Sequences were obtained from peripheral blood. DNA for the CDR3: TGTGCCAGCAGCAAGACTAGCGGGACATCAGATACGCAGTATTTT. This gives the protein CASSKTSGTSDTQYF.